These 19 T cell receptor beta chains originate from one sample sequenced in a study of CXCR3 chemokines and chemotherapy response in bladder cancer. TCRdb used MiXCR to reprocess the PCR reads, holding one entry per CDR3 protein. The data contain approximately 8,300 distinct CDR3 sequences, 20% to 25% of them singletons. Sampling was performed from a patient whose treatment included neoadjuvant chemotherapy. The receptors were gathered from a human donor with bladder cancer that did not respond to neoadjuvant chemotherapy.

By sample share, this clonotype is medium-sized. The chain uses TRBV6-1 and TRBJ2-6, with D tentatively TRBD1 (5 bases). Trimming took 2 bases from V and 0 from J, leaving 5 bases between them. The CDR3 is made up of 15 amino acids. Germline CDR1 MNHNS, CDR2 SASEGT. The chain's CDR3 is CASSEQGSGANVLTF. The CDR3 coding sequence is TGTGCCAGCAGTGAACAGGGCTCTGGGGCCAACGTCCTGACTTTC.

The table lists this clonotype with many counts. V is TRBV18 and J is TRBJ1-5; D ambiguous. Germline V gene data show CDR1 as KGHSH and CDR2 as LQKENI. This CDR3 has 13 residues. The V gene lost 3 bases and the J gene lost 7 bases, with 10 bases spanning the gap. CDR3 nucleotide sequence: TGTGCCAGCTCACCTATGGGAGGGCAGCCCCAGCATTTT. This translates into CASSPMGGQPQHF.

The chain combines TRBV7-3 with TRBJ1-6; the match to TRBD1 covers 8 bases. With 5 bases clipped from V and 10 bases from J, the junction kept 10 bases outside the gene matches. Germline V gives CDR1 SGHTA, CDR2 FQGTGA. CDR3 size: 15 residues. CDR3 sequence: CASSPNAGGDSPLHF. CDR3 sequence (DNA): TGTGCCAGCAGCCCTAACGCAGGGGGCGACTCACCCCTCCACTTT.

The sample holds a few counts of this clonotype. The chain has TRBV4-1 and TRBJ2-7; D is uncertain. The CDR3 extends over 15 amino acids. The V gene lost 0 bases and the J gene lost 3 bases, with 12 bases spanning the gap. Germline V gene lookup returns CDR1 MGHRA and CDR2 YSYEKL. CDR3 sequence reads: CASSQDEVGNYEQYF. As DNA, the CDR3 is TGCGCCAGCAGCCAAGACGAGGTAGGCAACTACGAGCAGTACTTC.

Remarks on this clonotype: A far larger clone is one nucleotide away, so this likely arose from a read error. The CDR3 protein is CASSPRDIYNSPLYF. The CDR3 nucleotides are TGTGCCAGCTCACCACGGGACATCTATAATTCACCCCTCTACTTT. V is TRBV12-3 or TRBV12-4 and J is TRBJ1-6; possible D gene TRBD1, 6 bases. The CDR3 is 15 amino acids.

By share, this clonotype ranks as medium-sized. The genes are TRBV6-5 and TRBJ1-1; 7 positions match TRBD1. The CDR3 consists of 14 residues. The V gene's germline CDR1 is MNHEY and CDR2 SVGAGI. Trimming removed 5 bases from V and 1 base from J; junction bases left unmatched: 4. CDR3 amino acids: CASSKRTGNTEAFF. In DNA, the CDR3 is TGTGCCAGCAGTAAAAGGACAGGGAACACTGAAGCTTTCTTT.

Many counts were recorded for this clonotype. The chain recombines TRBV10-3 with TRBJ2-2; TRBD2 matches 16 bases. In germline, CDR1 is ENHRY, CDR2 SYGVKD. Germline trimming cut 2 bases from V and 0 bases from J; bases unmatched to any gene: 3. The CDR3 length is 19 residues. In nucleotides, the CDR3 is TGTGCCATCAGTGAGCGGGGACTAGCGGGGGGGCCGAACACCGGGGAGCTGTTTTTT. This gives the protein CAISERGLAGGPNTGELFF.

This clonotype was seen many times. This rearrangement joins TRBV20-1 to TRBJ1-2; D is possibly TRBD1 (6 bases). Germline V gene sequence: CDR1 DFQATT, CDR2 SNEGSKA (reference sequence). V was clipped by 4 bases and J by 6 bases, with 21 bases between them. CDR3 length: 15 residues. Here the CDR3 DNA reads TGCAGTGCTACCCGAGGCGGCTCCCAGGGGAATGGCTACACCTTC. It translates to CSATRGGSQGNGYTF.

This clonotype is classed as medium-sized (0.01 to 0.1%). The rearrangement links TRBV29-1 to TRBJ2-1, with D possibly being TRBD1 (5 bases). The germline CDR1 and CDR2 sequences are SQVTM and ANQGSEA. Trimming pared 4 bases from V and 5 bases from J, leaving 18 bases between. This CDR3 region has 15 residues. Here the CDR3 DNA reads TGCAGCGTTGCCAGCCGGAACGAAGGGGACAATGAGCAGTTCTTC. Translated: CSVASRNEGDNEQFF.

Many counts were recorded for this clonotype. The J gene is TRBJ2-1, the V gene TRBV4-3, with 10 bases fitting TRBD2. The V and J ends lost 3 bases and 4 bases, in that order; junction bases with no gene match: 0. Germline-derived CDR1 and CDR2 are LGHNA and YSLEER. CDR3 length: 14 residues. The CDR3 coding sequence is TGCGCCAGCAGCCAGACTAGCGGGTACAATGAGCAGTTCTTC. Protein: CASSQTSGYNEQFF.

This clonotype was seen many times. V is TRBV6-1 and J is TRBJ1-3, with 9 bases that match TRBD1. Losses at the gene ends were 6 bases for V and 4 bases for J; bases not matched to a gene: 16. Germline CDR1 and CDR2: MNHNS and SASEGT. This CDR3 comprises 18 residues. In DNA form, the CDR3 reads TGTGCCAGCAGGTTCCTTACCCAGGGACAGGGTAAAGGAAACACCATATATTTT. Amino acid sequence: CASRFLTQGQGKGNTIYF.

Many counts were recorded for this clonotype. The chain carries TRBV5-4 and TRBJ2-2; D is perhaps TRBD2 (6 bases). The CDR3 sequence is 15 residues long. With 4 bases removed from V and 2 bases from J, the gap between germline ends came to 12 bases. Per the germline V gene, CDR1 is SGHNT and CDR2 is YYREEE (reference sequence). In DNA form, the CDR3 reads TGTGCCAGCAGCCTGGGACTGGATAACACCGGGGAGCTGTTTTTT. It is translated as CASSLGLDNTGELFF. Based on the CDR3 plus reference TRBV5-4 and TRBJ2-2, the full variable domain is ETGVTQSPTHLIKTRGQQVTLRCSSQSGHNTVSWYQQALGQGPQFIFQYYREEENGRGNFPPRFSGLQFPNYSSELNVNALELDDSALYLCASSLGLDNTGELFFGEGSRLTVL.

CDR3 protein: CASSRGGTGVTEQYF. The DNA for the CDR3 is TGTGCCAGCAGCCGCGGGGGGACAGGGGTAACCGAGCAGTACTTC. The chain is built from TRBV27 and TRBJ2-7; 10 bases fit TRBD1. The CDR3 is 15 residues long. The V gene's germline CDR1 is MNHEY and CDR2 SMNVEV (reference sequence). J was trimmed by 6 bases and V by 6 bases; bases with no gene match: 11.

This clonotype was counted many times. V is TRBV18 and J is TRBJ2-2; unclear D gene. The V and J ends lost 2 bases and 4 bases respectively, with 11 bases between them. Germline loops: CDR1 KGHSH, CDR2 LQKENI. This CDR3 spans 15 amino acids. CDR3 bases: TGTGCCAGCTCACCAAGCGCAGGTGGCACCGGGGAGCTGTTTTTT. It codes for CASSPSAGGTGELFF.

Many counts were recorded for this clonotype. The CDR3 bases are TGTGCCAGCAGCCGGCAAACGAGCGGGGGGGCCTACAATGAGCAGTTCTTC. Translated: CASSRQTSGGAYNEQFF. The rearrangement joins TRBV4-2 to TRBJ2-1; 10 bases fit TRBD2. V dropped 4 bases and J dropped 2; count of bases not matched to a gene: 8. Germline lookup yields CDR1 LGHNA and CDR2 YNFKEQ. The CDR3 has 17 amino acids.

The rearrangement joins TRBV4-3 to TRBJ1-4, with 9 bases identical to TRBD1. CDR1 LGHNA and CDR2 YSLEER come from the germline V gene. CDR3 size: 16 residues. V was pared by 0 bases and J by 5 bases, with 4 bases of the junction left unmatched. CDR3 sequence (DNA): TGCGCCAGCAGCCAAGAAAGGGGGACAGGGAATGAAAAACTGTTTTTT. This sequence encodes CASSQERGTGNEKLFF.

This clonotype is labeled as medium-sized. V gene TRBV27 combines with J gene TRBJ2-2, with D unclear. Trimming shortened V by 0 bases and J by 8 bases, and 10 bases separated the two germline ends. Per the germline V gene, CDR1 is MNHEY and CDR2 is SMNVEV (reference sequence). The CDR3 consists of 14 residues. The CDR3 nucleotides are TGTGCCAGCAGTTTATCCGGTTTATCTGGGGAGCTGTTTTTT. Protein: CASSLSGLSGELFF.

This clonotype was seen a few times. A far larger clone is one nucleotide away, so this likely arose from a read error. The gene calls are TRBV6-5 and TRBJ1-5; possible D gene TRBD1, 5 bases. The V gene lost 5 bases and the J gene lost 6 bases, with 17 bases spanning the gap. CDR1 and CDR2 from the germline V gene are MNHEY and SVGAGI. This CDR3 is built from 15 residues. The CDR3 reads CASSEAPAGGQPQHF. CDR3 coding DNA: TGTGCCAGCAGTGAGGCGCCCGCGGGGGGTCAGCCCCAGCATTTT.

This clonotype was detected many times. V and J are TRBV20-1 and TRBJ2-1, with D perhaps being TRBD1 or TRBD2 (5 bases each). CDR1 and CDR2 from the germline V gene are DFQATT and SNEGSKA (reference sequence). This CDR3 spans 13 amino acids. Trimming took off 3 bases at V and 1 base at J, with 7 bases between the two ends. The CDR3: CSARGESYNEQFF. The CDR3 region has the DNA TGCAGTGCTAGGGGGGAGTCCTACAATGAGCAGTTCTTC.